What follows are 23 T cell receptor beta chains derived from one specimen sequenced in a study of T cell changes during pregnancy in multiple sclerosis. The repertoire was sequenced with immunoSEQ multiplex PCR; TCRdb's copy has only in-frame clones and lacks some. The repertoire holds some 80,000 clones, with about 91% as singletons. The sequencing used peripheral blood, collected before pregnancy. The receptors originated from a female donor with multiple sclerosis, enrolled in a pregnancy study.

V and J are TRBV4-3 and TRBJ2-1; D may be TRBD2 (6 bases). Between the trimmed V and J ends, which lost 1 base and 9 bases, there was a span of 13 bases. The CDR3 totals 14 residues. Germline V gene sequence: CDR1 LGHNA, CDR2 YSLEER. The CDR3 protein is CASSQVTRAGEQFF. For the CDR3, the DNA is TGCGCCAGCAGCCAAGTCACTAGAGCGGGTGAGCAGTTCTTC.

The J gene is TRBJ2-6, the V gene TRBV5-1; perhaps TRBD1 as D (5 bases). CDR3 length: 16 amino acids. V was shortened by 3 bases and J by 0 bases, with 10 bases between the two germline ends. Germline lookup yields CDR1 SGHRS and CDR2 YFSETQ. The CDR3 here is CASSSQESSGANVLTF. CDR3 in DNA: TGCGCCAGCAGCTCACAGGAGAGCTCTGGGGCCAACGTCCTGACTTTC.

This sequence joins TRBV19 and TRBJ2-3; a possible D gene is TRBD2 (5 bases). CDR1 is LNHDA, CDR2 SQIVND, per germline (reference sequence). Trimming pared 4 bases from V and 3 bases from J, leaving 14 bases between. This CDR3 region has 15 residues. The CDR3 DNA is TGTGCCAGTAGTAGATATACCTCGGGAACAGATACGCAGTATTTT. It encodes CASSRYTSGTDTQYF.

As concerns this clone: Compared with germline, one end of the junction differs, possibly owing to a read error. This chain links TRBV7-7 with TRBJ2-1; TRBD1 agrees at 7 bases. The CDR3 loop spans 15 amino acids. The V gene's germline CDR1 is SSHAT and CDR2 FNYEAQ (reference sequence). DNA for the CDR3: TGTGCTAGCAGCTTAGGTCCGGGACAGAACAATGAGCAGTTCTTC. Encoded protein: CASSLGPGQNNEQFF.

This clone was picked up one time. This chain joins TRBV6-4 and TRBJ2-2, with D possibly TRBD1 on 5 matching bases. The CDR3 extends over 15 amino acids. Germline CDR1 reads MRHNA; CDR2 reads SNTAGT. Trimming took 6 bases from V and 3 from J, leaving 14 bases between them. Here the CDR3 DNA reads TGTGCCAGCAGCCCCCGTGACAGAGACACCGGGGAGCTGTTTTTT. Residues: CASSPRDRDTGELFF.

The chain combines TRBV28 with TRBJ2-7; the match to TRBD1 covers 10 bases. V lost 7 bases and J lost 2; bases outside the gene matches: 8. CDR1 is MDHEN, CDR2 SYDVKM, per germline. The CDR3 totals 15 residues. The chain's CDR3 is CASTRTGGKPYEQYF. CDR3 DNA sequence: TGTGCCAGCACTCGGACAGGGGGTAAACCCTACGAGCAGTACTTC. Full variable domain (outside the CDR3, taken from reference TRBV28 and TRBJ2-7): DVKVTQSSRYLVKRTGEKVFLECVQDMDHENMFWYRQDPGLGLRLIYFSYDVKMKEKGDIPEGYSVSREKKERFSLILESASTNQTSMYLCASTRTGGKPYEQYFGPGTRLTVT.

The chain has TRBV30 and TRBJ2-1; TRBD2 matches 8 bases. CDR3 length: 15 residues. Germline lookup yields CDR1 GTSNPN and CDR2 SVGIG (reference sequence). V lost 0 bases, J lost 6 bases, and 7 bases stayed unmatched. DNA for the CDR3: TGTGCCTGGAGTGTACGGGGCGGGAGGTTCAATGAGCAGTTCTTC. This sequence encodes CAWSVRGGRFNEQFF.

This chain connects TRBV6-5 to TRBJ1-5; possible D gene TRBD1, 5 bases. Germline V gene lookup returns CDR1 MNHEY and CDR2 SVGAGI. The V and J ends lost 7 bases and 4 bases respectively, with 17 bases between them. CDR3 size: 15 residues. In nucleotides, the CDR3 is TGTGCCAGCATGGACAAATGGCAGGTGAATCAGCCCCAGCATTTT. Amino acid sequence: CASMDKWQVNQPQHF.

This chain joins TRBV5-6 and TRBJ2-7; maybe TRBD2 (5 bases). This CDR3 has 14 amino acids. Germline assignment: CDR1 SGHDT and CDR2 YYEEEE. The V end was cut by 4 bases, the J end by 2 bases, with 13 bases between. For the CDR3, the DNA is TGTGCCAGCAGCAACTCCCCCGGGGCCTACGAGCAGTACTTC. It encodes CASSNSPGAYEQYF.

The chain recombines TRBV2 with TRBJ2-5; the D gene is possibly TRBD2 (6 bases). CDR1 and CDR2 (germline): SNHLY, FYNNEI. The V gene lost 1 base and the J gene lost 5 bases, with 11 bases spanning the gap. The CDR3 consists of 14 residues. In DNA form, the CDR3 reads TGTGCCAGCAGTGAAGGGAGGGGTGGCGAGACCCAGTACTTC. Its protein product is CASSEGRGGETQYF.

This sequence joins TRBV7-3 and TRBJ2-1, with TRBD1 matching over 9 bases. This CDR3 region has 15 residues. After removal of 3 bases from V and 3 bases from J, the junction contained 3 bases not matched to a gene. Germline V lookup: CDR1 SGHTA, CDR2 FQGTGA. CDR3 sequence reads: CASSLGQGVYNEQFF. The CDR3 bases are TGTGCCAGCAGCTTGGGACAGGGTGTCTACAATGAGCAGTTCTTC.

The V and J genes are TRBV6-6 and TRBJ2-5; unclear D gene. V was clipped by 4 bases and J by 4 bases, with 4 bases between them. This CDR3 region has 11 residues. Germline CDR1 MNHNY, CDR2 SVGAGI (reference sequence). DNA of the CDR3: TGTGCCAGCAGTTTCCTAGAGACCCAGTACTTC. Amino acid sequence: CASSFLETQYF.

CDR3 DNA sequence: TGCGCCAGCAGCTCGGTGAGCGGGAGCGGAGAGACCCAGTACTTC. Translating gives CASSSVSGSGETQYF. This chain joins TRBV5-1 and TRBJ2-5; 8 bases align to TRBD2. The CDR3 totals 15 residues. The V gene end was trimmed by 3 bases and the J gene end by 4 bases; junction bases not matched to a gene: 8. Germline assignment: CDR1 SGHRS and CDR2 YFSETQ.

This sequence joins TRBV30 and TRBJ2-1; D might be TRBD1 (5 bases). The germline V gene encodes CDR1 GTSNPN and CDR2 SVGIG (reference sequence). The V gene lost 0 bases and the J gene lost 5 bases, with 14 bases spanning the gap. The CDR3 is made up of 15 amino acids. CDR3 amino acids: CAWSVRRVGHNEQFF. The CDR3 DNA follows: TGTGCCTGGAGTGTACGCAGGGTAGGGCACAATGAGCAGTTCTTC.

This chain joins TRBV6-6 and TRBJ1-1; tentatively, D is TRBD1 (5 bases). The CDR3 consists of 13 residues. The V gene's germline CDR1 is MNHNY and CDR2 SVGAGI (reference sequence). Trimming cost V 5 bases and J 11 bases, with 18 bases left between them. This CDR3 is CASSRRASGVAFF. The CDR3 DNA is TGTGCCAGCAGTCGCAGGGCGTCGGGGGTCGCTTTCTTT.

The chain has TRBV19 and TRBJ2-7, with 10 bases aligning to TRBD2. The CDR3 loop spans 19 amino acids. CDR1 is LNHDA and CDR2 is SQIVND in the germline V gene (reference sequence). With 0 bases clipped from V and 3 bases from J, the junction kept 14 bases outside the gene matches. The CDR3 coding sequence is TGTGCCAGTAGTATAGAGGCTAGCGGGAGCTCAGGTCTCCTCTACGAGCAGTACTTC. Translation: CASSIEASGSSGLLYEQYF. The variable domain in full, completed from reference TRBV19 and TRBJ2-7, reads DGGITQSPKYLFRKEGQNVTLSCEQNLNHDAMYWYRQDPGQGLRLIYYSQIVNDFQKGDIAEGYSVSREKKESFPLTVTSAQKNPTAFYLCASSIEASGSSGLLYEQYFGPGTRLTVT.

This chain connects TRBV27 to TRBJ2-7; D gene unclear. Trimming shortened V by 2 bases and J by 7 bases, and 21 bases separated the two germline ends. The germline V gene encodes CDR1 MNHEY and CDR2 SMNVEV (reference sequence). The CDR3 runs to 16 residues. For the CDR3, the DNA is TGTGCCAGCAGTTTAACCACACCCCCCTCGCCCCAGGAGCAGTACTTC. It translates to CASSLTTPPSPQEQYF.

In nucleotides, the CDR3 is TGTGCCAGCAGTTTGGGGCTAGCAGATACGCAGTATTTT. It is translated as CASSLGLADTQYF. The chain recombines TRBV27 with TRBJ2-3, with a weak D call TRBD1 (5 bases). CDR3 size: 13 residues. The V end lost 3 bases, the J end lost 4 bases, and 8 bases lay between the germline ends. The germline gives CDR1 MNHEY, CDR2 SMNVEV (reference sequence).

This chain uses TRBV6-1 with TRBJ2-1; D is possibly TRBD1 (6 bases). This CDR3 has 15 amino acids. Germline V gene lookup returns CDR1 MNHNS and CDR2 SASEGT. The ends were cut back, 3 bases at V and 0 bases at J, with 9 bases in the middle. The CDR3 nucleotides read TGTGCCAGCAGTGAGTGGACAGACTCCTACAATGAGCAGTTCTTC. It encodes CASSEWTDSYNEQFF.

The rearrangement joins TRBV11-3 to TRBJ2-3; TRBD2 matches 7 bases. V lost 5 bases, J lost 6 bases, and 17 bases stayed unmatched. The CDR3 has 17 residues. Germline V gives CDR1 SGHNT, CDR2 YENEEA. CDR3: CASSPGWGGATEDTQYF. The CDR3 DNA is TGTGCCAGCAGCCCAGGGTGGGGAGGGGCTACCGAGGATACGCAGTATTTT.

The rearrangement links TRBV28 to TRBJ1-3; TRBD1 aligns across 7 bases. The CDR3 sequence is 13 residues long. Germline trimming cut 11 bases from V and 8 bases from J; bases unmatched to any gene: 12. CDR1 is MDHEN and CDR2 is SYDVKM in the germline V gene. In DNA, the CDR3 is TGTGCCTCCAGAGGAGGGGGCGCGGACACCATATATTTT. Its translation: CASRGGGADTIYF.

This chain uses TRBV19 with TRBJ2-2; possible D gene TRBD2, 7 bases. The CDR3 length is 15 residues. Germline V CDR1 and CDR2: LNHDA, SQIVND (reference sequence). Trimming removed 3 bases from V and 4 bases from J, with 12 bases in between. CDR3 sequence: CASSIGGRGTGELFF. CDR3 sequence (DNA): TGTGCCAGTAGTATCGGGGGGCGAGGCACCGGGGAGCTGTTTTTT.

This chain joins TRBV6-6 and TRBJ2-3; a possible D gene is TRBD2 (5 bases). Trimming cost V 2 bases and J 10 bases, with 13 bases left between them. CDR3 size: 13 residues. CDR1 is MNHNY, CDR2 SVGAGI, per germline (reference sequence). CDR3 amino acids: CASSYSRDPSQYF. CDR3 nucleotide sequence: TGTGCCAGCAGTTACAGCCGGGATCCATCGCAGTATTTT.